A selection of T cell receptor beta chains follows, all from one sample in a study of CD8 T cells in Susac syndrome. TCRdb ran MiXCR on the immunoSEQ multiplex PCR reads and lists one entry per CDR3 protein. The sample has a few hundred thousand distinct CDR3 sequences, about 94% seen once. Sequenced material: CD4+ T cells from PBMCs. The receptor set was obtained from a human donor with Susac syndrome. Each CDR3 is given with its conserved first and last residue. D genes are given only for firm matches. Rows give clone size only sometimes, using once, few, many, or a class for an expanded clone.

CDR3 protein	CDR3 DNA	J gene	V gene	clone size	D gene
CASSYGQARSNQPQHF	TGTGCCAGCAGTTACGGACAGGCGAGGAGCAATCAGCCCCAGCATTTT	TRBJ1-5	TRBV6-2/TRBV6-3	-	TRBD1
CSASATGGYDYGYTF	TGCAGTGCTAGCGCGACAGGGGGCTATGACTATGGCTACACCTTC	TRBJ1-2	TRBV20-1	-	TRBD1
CASKIVGPSYEQYF	TGTGCCAGCAAAATTGTCGGGCCCTCCTACGAGCAGTACTTC	TRBJ2-7	TRBV5-6	-	-
CSVKSADTQYF	TGCAGCGTCAAATCCGCAGATACGCAGTATTTT	TRBJ2-3	TRBV29-1	-	-
CASSLRSGGGETQYF	TGTGCCAGCAGCTTAAGGAGCGGGGGAGGAGAGACCCAGTACTTC	TRBJ2-5	TRBV7-3	-	TRBD2
CASSDTDRGSYEQYF	TGTGCCAGCAGCGACACGGACAGGGGCTCCTACGAGCAGTACTTC	TRBJ2-7	TRBV3-1	once	TRBD1
CASSPRVIGELFF	TGTGCCAGCAGCCCAAGGGTTATCGGGGAGCTGTTTTTT	TRBJ2-2	TRBV3-1	-	-
CASRSRQDNSPLHF	TGTGCCAGCAGATCCAGACAGGATAATTCACCCCTCCACTTT	TRBJ1-6	TRBV11-2	-	-
CASSPGRGEAFF	TGTGCCAGCTCACCGGGGCGCGGTGAAGCTTTCTTT	TRBJ1-1	TRBV18	-	-
CASSGTAFYTGELFF	TGTGCCAGCAGTGGGACCGCTTTTTACACCGGGGAGCTGTTTTTT	TRBJ2-2	TRBV2	-	-
CASSYSKSRDYEGETQYF	TGTGCCAGCAGTTACTCGAAATCACGGGACTACGAGGGAGAGACCCAGTACTTC	TRBJ2-5	TRBV6-2/TRBV6-3	-	TRBD2
CASSLDLGVSGYGYTF	TGTGCCAGCAGCTTAGATCTGGGTGTGAGCGGCTATGGCTACACCTTC	TRBJ1-2	TRBV11-2	-	-
CASSLDSGTGELFF	TGTGCCAGCAGCTTGGATAGCGGGACCGGGGAGCTGTTTTTT	TRBJ2-2	TRBV5-6	-	TRBD2
CAWSPEAGALNEKLFF	TGTGCCTGGAGTCCCGAGGCCGGGGCCTTAAATGAAAAACTGTTTTTT	TRBJ1-4	TRBV30	-	-
CASSPGQRFTGELFF	TGTGCCAGCAGTCCGGGACAGCGCTTCACCGGGGAGCTGTTTTTT	TRBJ2-2	TRBV12-3/TRBV12-4	-	TRBD1
CSARDESAWTQYF	TGCAGTGCTAGAGATGAGAGTGCTTGGACCCAGTACTTC	TRBJ2-5	TRBV20-1	-	-
CASSLLGPRGYTF	TGTGCCAGCAGCCTCCTAGGGCCGCGTGGCTACACCTTC	TRBJ1-2	TRBV7-9	-	-
CASSPLVGGTGANVLTF	TGCGCCAGCAGCCCTCTTGTAGGGGGGACTGGGGCCAACGTCCTGACTTTC	TRBJ2-6	TRBV5-1	once	-